Following are 19 T cell receptor beta chains from one sample sequenced in a study of technical replicates of blood from a few donors. Sequencing used immunoSEQ multiplex PCR; TCRdb keeps in-frame clones, though not all of them. The table records roughly 80,000 clones, roughly 94% of them present only once. The specimen was T cells isolated from PBMCs. The receptors were gathered from a human donor in good health.

This rearrangement joins TRBV13 to TRBJ2-1; TRBD2 agrees at 11 bases. The CDR3 extends over 19 amino acids. Per the germline V gene, CDR1 is PRHDT and CDR2 is FYEKMQ (reference sequence). The V gene end was trimmed by 5 bases and the J gene end by 2 bases; junction bases not matched to a gene: 14. The CDR3 region is CASSTSGTSGLLPYNEQFF. The CDR3 DNA reads TGTGCCAGCAGCACCTCCGGGACTAGCGGTCTCCTTCCCTACAATGAGCAGTTCTTC.

The chain uses TRBV4-3 and TRBJ1-5, with TRBD1 as a possible D gene (6 bases). Germline values: CDR1 LGHNA, CDR2 YSLEER. Between the trimmed V and J ends, which lost 1 base and 2 bases, there was a span of 6 bases. This CDR3 has 14 amino acids. CDR3 loop: CASSQGTGNQPQHF. The CDR3 DNA is TGCGCCAGCAGCCAAGGGACAGGCAATCAGCCCCAGCATTTT.

V and J are TRBV7-9 and TRBJ1-1; no definite D call. Germline V gene lookup returns CDR1 SEHNR and CDR2 FQNEAQ (reference sequence). Trimming removed 9 bases from V and 8 bases from J, with 10 bases in between. This CDR3 contains 10 residues. The CDR3 DNA is TGTGCCAGTGCCGGGTCCGAAGCTTTCTTT. Its protein product is CASAGSEAFF. Filled out from reference TRBV7-9 and TRBJ1-1, the complete variable domain reads DTGVSQNPRHKITKRGQNVTFRCDPISEHNRLYWYRQTLGQGPEFLTYFQNEAQLEKSRLLSDRFSAERPKGSFSTLEIQRTEQGDSAMYLCASAGSEAFFGQGTRLTVV.

Only one count was recorded for this clone. The chain links TRBV4-3 to TRBJ2-7, with 7 bases fitting TRBD2. Germline assignment: CDR1 LGHNA and CDR2 YSLEER. J gave up 0 bases and V 6 bases, and 8 bases lay outside the gene matches. The CDR3 spans 15 residues. The CDR3 spells CASSPWGGASYEQYF. The CDR3 DNA reads as TGCGCCAGCAGTCCTTGGGGGGGAGCCTCCTACGAGCAGTACTTC.

J is TRBJ1-1 and V is TRBV2; D gene ambiguous. The germline V and J ends were trimmed by 2 bases and 9 bases, with 10 bases remaining between them. From germline, CDR1 is SNHLY and CDR2 FYNNEI. This CDR3 region has 12 residues. The CDR3: CASSEQAQKAFF. The CDR3 DNA follows: TGTGCCAGCAGTGAACAGGCGCAGAAAGCTTTCTTT. The entire variable domain, with the rest obtained from reference TRBV2 and TRBJ1-1, is as follows: EPEVTQTPSHQVTQMGQEVILRCVPISNHLYFYWYRQILGQKVEFLVSFYNNEISEKSEIFDDQFSVERPDGSNFTLKIRSTKLEDSAMYFCASSEQAQKAFFGQGTRLTVV.

This clone was observed a single time. The sample holds other DNA sequences that translate to the same CDR3. V usage is TRBV19 and J usage is TRBJ1-4; D gene ambiguous. Trimming removed 2 bases at V and 0 bases at J, with 4 bases between. The CDR3 totals 14 residues. CDR1 is LNHDA and CDR2 is SQIVND in the germline V gene (reference sequence). The CDR3 sequence: CASSITATNEKLFF. DNA of the CDR3: TGTGCCAGTAGTATAACAGCAACTAATGAAAAACTGTTTTTT.

This clone was detected only once. The genes are TRBV6-6 and TRBJ2-1; the match to TRBD2 covers 9 bases. J lost 3 bases, V lost 4 bases, and 4 bases had no gene match. The CDR3 runs to 15 residues. CDR1 is MNHNY and CDR2 is SVGAGI in the germline V gene (reference sequence). The CDR3 region is CASSSTTSGYNEQFF. The CDR3 nucleotides read TGTGCCAGCAGTTCCACGACTAGCGGCTACAATGAGCAGTTCTTC.

The V gene is TRBV7-9, the J gene TRBJ2-2, with 8 bases identical to TRBD1. The CDR3 has 15 amino acids. V lost 4 bases, J lost 4 bases, and 5 bases stayed unmatched. In germline, CDR1 is SEHNR, CDR2 FQNEAQ (reference sequence). The CDR3 DNA follows: TGTGCCAGCAGCTATAGACAGGGGCGCACCGGGGAGCTGTTTTTT. This sequence encodes CASSYRQGRTGELFF.

V gene TRBV28 combines with J gene TRBJ2-7; TRBD2 is a possible D gene (6 bases). V was cut by 3 bases and J by 7 bases, with 13 bases left in between. From germline, CDR1 is MDHEN and CDR2 SYDVKM. CDR3 length: 13 amino acids. CDR3 sequence reads: CASSLPLASEQYF. CDR3 DNA: TGTGCCAGCAGTTTGCCTCTAGCGTCTGAGCAGTACTTC.

This clone was picked up one time. V is TRBV9 and J is TRBJ2-7; no clear D gene. CDR3 size: 14 residues. CDR1 is SGDLS and CDR2 is YYNGEE in the germline V gene. The V end lost 0 bases, the J end lost 0 bases, and 7 bases lay between the germline ends. The CDR3 protein is CASSVVPSSYEQYF. In DNA, the CDR3 is TGTGCCAGCAGCGTAGTTCCTAGCTCCTACGAGCAGTACTTC.

The chain employs TRBV2 and TRBJ2-2; D is ambiguous. Trimming stripped 1 base from V and 1 base from J, with 7 bases between. This CDR3 has 15 amino acids. CDR1 is SNHLY, CDR2 FYNNEI, per germline. The CDR3 spells CASSEESWNTGELFF. CDR3 in DNA: TGTGCCAGCAGTGAAGAGAGTTGGAACACCGGGGAGCTGTTTTTT.

The chain combines TRBV2 with TRBJ1-1; 10 positions agree with TRBD1. CDR1 and CDR2 from the germline V gene are SNHLY and FYNNEI. This CDR3 is built from 14 residues. J gave up 10 bases and V 7 bases, and 12 bases lay outside the gene matches. CDR3 sequence (DNA): TGTGCCAGCATACGAGGACAGGGGGATTGGGTAGCTTTCTTT. Protein product: CASIRGQGDWVAFF.

V is TRBV27 and J is TRBJ2-7; 13 bases map to TRBD2. The germline V gene has CDR1 MNHEY and CDR2 SMNVEV (reference sequence). With V trimmed by 3 bases and J by 7 bases, 6 bases remained unmatched. The CDR3 has 15 residues. The CDR3 sequence: CASSFGLAGVGEQYF. In nucleotides, the CDR3 is TGTGCCAGCAGTTTTGGACTAGCGGGAGTCGGGGAGCAGTACTTC.

J is TRBJ2-1 and V is TRBV11-2; the match to TRBD2 covers 8 bases. Trimming cost V 5 bases and J 6 bases; bases outside gene matches: 9. This CDR3 is 15 amino acids long. The V gene's germline CDR1 is SGHAT and CDR2 FQNNGV. The CDR3 sequence is CASSPSWREVNEQFF. For the CDR3, the DNA is TGTGCCAGCAGCCCCTCGTGGCGGGAGGTCAATGAGCAGTTCTTC. The complete variable domain, with remaining parts taken from reference TRBV11-2 and TRBJ2-1, reads EAGVAQSPRYKIIEKRQSVAFWCNPISGHATLYWYQQILGQGPKLLIQFQNNGVVDDSQLPKDRFSAERLKGVDSTLKIQPAKLEDSAVYLCASSPSWREVNEQFFGPGTRLTVL.

The chain is built from TRBV10-3 and TRBJ2-5; D is unclear. CDR1 is ENHRY, CDR2 SYGVKD, per germline. This CDR3 contains 13 residues. V was cut by 10 bases and J by 4 bases, with 16 bases left in between. The CDR3 sequence: CATRDWSLETQYF. The CDR3 coding sequence is TGTGCCACCAGAGACTGGAGCCTAGAGACCCAGTACTTC.

This clone was found a few times. The CDR3 DNA reads as TGTGCCAGCAGCTTAGATAGTACTTACTCCTACAATGAGCAGTTCTTC. Amino acids: CASSLDSTYSYNEQFF. The rearrangement joins TRBV11-2 to TRBJ2-1, with D unresolved. Germline V CDR1 and CDR2: SGHAT, FQNNGV. This CDR3 is 16 amino acids long. V was clipped by 0 bases and J by 0 bases, with 9 bases between them.

The genes are TRBV27 and TRBJ1-3, with D unresolved. Germline V gives CDR1 MNHEY, CDR2 SMNVEV (reference sequence). Between the trimmed V and J ends, which lost 4 bases and 4 bases, there was a span of 5 bases. The CDR3 runs to 12 residues. The CDR3 is CASSSTGNTIYF. For the CDR3, the DNA is TGTGCCAGCAGTTCAACAGGAAACACCATATATTTT.

This rearrangement joins TRBV28 to TRBJ2-1; D not certain. Germline loops: CDR1 MDHEN, CDR2 SYDVKM. V gave up 1 base and J gave up 8 bases, with 15 bases separating them. The CDR3 is made up of 15 amino acids. The CDR3 DNA reads as TGTGCCAGCAGTTTATTCGACTCCCTTTGGGATGAGCAGTTCTTC. The encoded protein is CASSLFDSLWDEQFF.

The chain is built from TRBV21-1 and TRBJ2-7; TRBD2, the table's D call, lacks a check against the DNA. TRBV21-1 represents a pseudogene. This CDR3 is built from 14 residues. The CDR3 here is CASSRTRKVYEQYF. The CDR3 coding sequence is TGTGCCAGCAGCAGGACTAGGAAAGTCTACGAGCAGTACTTC.